The 27 T cell receptor beta chains given below trace back to one sample, sequenced in a study of tumor-infiltrating lymphocytes in primary liver carcinoma. RNA was extracted from whole blood without cell sorting, alongside germline DNA. Starting from roughly 0.5 ug of total RNA, TCR beta cDNA was produced with a primer in the constant region. Three nested multiplex PCR rounds of slightly modified ARM-PCR generated TCR beta libraries. Investigators reported that the first two PCR rounds, at approximately 11 cycles each, used TRBV1-TRBV30 forward primers with a C-beta reverse primer. TCRdb fed the multiplex PCR reads into MiXCR, producing one record per CDR3 protein. The table includes about 350,000 distinct CDR3 sequences, around three fifths detected once. The specimen was peripheral blood. The origin of the receptors is a man aged 35-49 years with primary liver carcinoma and hepatitis B virus infection.

There are many counts of this clonotype. The V call is TRBV10-2, the J call TRBJ2-7; TRBD1 agrees at 9 bases. The CDR3 covers 17 residues. J gave up 4 bases and V 0 bases, and 10 bases lay outside the gene matches. Looked up from germline, CDR1 is WSHSY and CDR2 is SAAADI. This CDR3 is CASSESGLQGAGYEQYF. CDR3 in DNA: TGCGCCAGCAGTGAGTCGGGGCTACAGGGGGCAGGTTACGAGCAGTACTTC.

In regard to this clonotype: One end of the junction is discordant with germline, which a read error may explain. This chain links TRBV5-1 with TRBJ2-7; tentatively, D is TRBD1 or TRBD2 (5 bases each). The CDR3 has 14 amino acids. CDR1 is SGHRS and CDR2 is YFSETQ in the germline V gene. The CDR3 region is CANSWGSSAYEQYF. In nucleotides, the CDR3 is TGCGCCAACAGCTGGGGGTCCTCGGCCTACGAGCAGTACTTC.

Comments on this clonotype: At one end, the junction sequence differs from germline, possibly due to a read error. This rearrangement joins TRBV5-5 to TRBJ1-6; D gene uncertain. Germline CDR1 SGHKS, CDR2 YYEKEE (reference sequence). This CDR3 contains 15 residues. Written as DNA, the CDR3 is TGTGCCAACAGCCGTAACGCTGGACCGCGTTCGCCCCTCCACTTT. This codes for CANSRNAGPRSPLHF.

To note about this clonotype: Given a much more abundant clone one base away, this may be a read error. CDR3 bases: TGTGCCAGCAGCCTGGAACGGTCATCCACTGAAGCTTTCTTT. Amino acids: CASSLERSSTEAFF. The V and J genes are TRBV12-3 or TRBV12-4 and TRBJ1-1; D gene unclear. Trimming stripped 6 bases from V and 4 bases from J, with 15 bases between. This CDR3 has 14 amino acids.

The chain employs TRBV11-2 and TRBJ2-2; TRBD2 agrees at 9 bases. CDR3 size: 18 residues. Germline V gene lookup returns CDR1 SGHAT and CDR2 FQNNGV. J was trimmed by 12 bases and V by 3 bases; bases with no gene match: 20. The CDR3 spells CASSFDERREGRAGKLFF. The CDR3 bases are TGTGCCAGCAGCTTCGATGAGCGGCGGGAGGGCCGGGCTGGGAAGCTGTTTTTT.

About this clonotype itself: This sequence may be a read error, since a much larger clone differs from it by one base. The rearrangement joins TRBV11-2 to TRBJ1-6; the D is unclear. The CDR3 consists of 12 residues. Germline V CDR1 and CDR2: SGHAT, FQNNGV. CDR3: CTSSLVSSPPHF. For the CDR3, the DNA is TGTACCAGCAGCTTAGTCAGTTCACCCCCCCACTTT.

In regard to this clonotype: Mismatch with germline at one junction end may stem from a read error. The chain is built from TRBV11-3 and TRBJ2-2; a weak D match, TRBD1 (6 bases). This CDR3 is built from 14 residues. Looked up from germline, CDR1 is SGHNT and CDR2 is YENEEA. The CDR3 loop is CTSSLDSTAWELFF. The DNA of the CDR3 is TGTACCAGCAGCTTGGACAGTACGGCCTGGGAGCTGTTTTTT. Looking up the rest from reference TRBV11-3 and TRBJ2-2 gives the full variable domain: EAGVVQSPRYKIIEKKQPVAFWCNPISGHNTLYWYLQNLGQGPELLIRYENEEAVDDSQLPKDRFSAERLKGVDSTLKIQPAELGDSAVYLCTSSLDSTAWELFFGEGSRLTVL.

On this clonotype itself: This may come from a read error, since a much larger clone is one base off. This chain joins TRBV6-5 and TRBJ2-7; possibly TRBD1 or TRBD2 for D (5 bases each). The CDR3 totals 13 residues. V was clipped by 6 bases and J by 5 bases, with 14 bases between them. Germline-derived CDR1 and CDR2 are MNHEY and SVGAGI. Here the CDR3 reads CASRGVGVHEQYF. The CDR3 DNA follows: TGTGCCAGCAGGGGGGTAGGGGTCCACGAGCAGTACTTC.

In the case of this clonotype: One base away lies a much larger clone, so this may be a sequencing read error. The chain combines TRBV29-1 with TRBJ2-2; the D gene is possibly TRBD1 (6 bases). Germline lookup yields CDR1 SQVTM and CDR2 ANQGSEA. This CDR3 region has 13 residues. Trimming cost V 6 bases and J 3 bases, with 11 bases left between them. The CDR3 here is CSVGNRDTGELFF. CDR3 nucleotide sequence: TGCAGCGTCGGAAACAGGGACACCGGGGAGCTGTTTTTT.

A word on this clonotype: The junction differs from germline at one of its ends, possibly a read error. The chain recombines TRBV11-2 with TRBJ2-1; D might be TRBD2 (5 bases). Per germline, CDR1 SGHAT and CDR2 FQNNGV. This CDR3 spans 16 amino acids. CDR3 sequence (DNA): TGTACCAGCAGCTCCGTAGTAGGAGGTTATGGCAATGAGCAGTTCTTC. Translation gives CTSSSVVGGYGNEQFF.

J is TRBJ2-3 and V is TRBV28; D assignment may be TRBD1 or TRBD2 (5 bases each). The CDR3 sequence is 13 residues long. Germline V gene sequence: CDR1 MDHEN, CDR2 SYDVKM. With 5 bases removed from V and 6 bases from J, the gap between germline ends came to 12 bases. The CDR3 protein is CASSLNWGDTQYF. The CDR3 DNA reads as TGTGCCAGCAGTCTAAATTGGGGGGATACGCAGTATTTT.

The V and J genes are TRBV10-3 and TRBJ1-2; 7 nucleotides align to TRBD1. Germline-derived CDR1 and CDR2 are ENHRY and SYGVKD. The V segment lost 5 bases and the J segment 5 bases; nucleotides outside the gene matches: 8. This CDR3 comprises 14 residues. CDR3 in DNA: TGTGCCATCAGTTCTGGGACAGTGGGTTATGGCTACACCTTC. Its translation is CAISSGTVGYGYTF.

With regard to this clonotype: This sequence may be a read error, since a much larger clone differs from it by one base. The chain couples TRBV6-1 to TRBJ2-3, with 8 bases matching TRBD2. The CDR3 loop spans 15 amino acids. The V segment lost 7 bases and the J segment 2 bases; nucleotides outside the gene matches: 8. Germline CDR1 is MNHNS and CDR2 is SASEGT. CDR3 loop: CASIRAGVYTDTQYF. The CDR3 DNA sequence: TGTGCCAGCATCAGAGCGGGAGTTTACACAGATACGCAGTATTTT.

The chain joins TRBV11-2 to TRBJ2-1; maybe TRBD2 (5 bases). Trimming removed 6 bases at V and 10 bases at J, with 19 bases between. Looked up from germline, CDR1 is SGHAT and CDR2 is FQNNGV. This CDR3 region has 14 residues. The CDR3 sequence: CASSPDSRYREQFF. CDR3 coding DNA: TGTGCCAGCAGTCCGGACTCGAGGTATAGGGAGCAGTTCTTC.

This clonotype was observed at least ten times. The gene calls are TRBV11-2 and TRBJ1-2; TRBD1 is a possible D gene (5 bases). Germline V gene data show CDR1 as SGHAT and CDR2 as FQNNGV. The CDR3 is made up of 14 amino acids. Deletions cut 5 bases from V and 8 bases from J, with 18 bases between. CDR3 DNA sequence: TGTGCCAGCAGCAGACTTGGGACGGTTATGGGCTACACCTTC. It translates to CASSRLGTVMGYTF.

J is TRBJ2-2 and V is TRBV10-3; 8 positions agree with TRBD2. CDR1 ENHRY and CDR2 SYGVKD come from the germline V gene. V lost 3 bases and J lost 4; bases outside the gene matches: 10. The CDR3 sequence is 17 residues long. CDR3 DNA sequence: TGTGCCATCAGTGACGCGGCGACTAGCGAGAGCACCGGGGAGCTGTTTTTT. Encoded protein: CAISDAATSESTGELFF.

Only one count was recorded for this clonotype. A read error is possible here, since a much larger clone lies one base away. The rearrangement links TRBV14 to TRBJ2-3; D remains ambiguous. Trimming took 4 bases from V and 5 from J, leaving 10 bases between them. Germline CDR1 is SGHDN and CDR2 is FVKESK. This CDR3 comprises 13 residues. CDR3 DNA sequence: TGTGCCAGCAGCCCCGACCTCATAGATACGCAGTATTTT. This encodes CASSPDLIDTQYF.

Notes on this clonotype: Being one base from a much bigger clone, this may be a read error. This chain connects TRBV4-2 to TRBJ2-2, with D hard to call. The length of the CDR3 is 15 residues. V lost 0 bases to trimming and J lost 1 base, with 6 bases between them. In germline, CDR1 is LGHNA, CDR2 YNFKEQ. CDR3 sequence: CASSQDVRNTGELFF. For the CDR3, the DNA is TGTGCCAGCAGCCAAGATGTACGGAACACCGGGGAGCTGTTTTTT.

This clonotype is a singleton in its sample. This may come from a read error, since a much larger clone is one base off. This CDR3 fails to terminate in the conserved phenylalanine or tryptophan, so it likely reflects a read error. The rearrangement joins TRBV6-5 to TRBJ2-1; possibly TRBD2 for D (6 bases). CDR3 length: 16 amino acids. Between the trimmed V and J ends, which lost 7 bases and 0 bases, there was a span of 16 bases. Germline V gene sequence: CDR1 MNHEY, CDR2 SVGAGI. CDR3 amino acids: CASKWRDTSSYNEQFL. The CDR3 nucleotides read TGTGCCAGCAAGTGGCGGGATACGAGCTCCTACAATGAGCAGTTCCTC.

The chain is built from TRBV12-3 or TRBV12-4 and TRBJ2-5; 10 bases line up with TRBD2. The CDR3 is 15 amino acids. V dropped 4 bases and J dropped 4; count of bases not matched to a gene: 6. As DNA, the CDR3 is TGTGCCAGCAGTTCTAGCGGGAGAGGGACAGAGACCCAGTACTTC. It is translated as CASSSSGRGTETQYF.

This chain links TRBV11-2 with TRBJ2-3, with 7 bases aligning to TRBD1. The J call may be mistaken, given a closer DNA end match to TRBJ1-5. This CDR3 is built from 18 residues. CDR1 is SGHAT and CDR2 is FQNNGV in the germline V gene. In DNA, the CDR3 is TGTGCCAGCAGCTTAGCCCCAAGGCGGGACAGCTCCACAGATACGCAGCATTTT. Protein product: CASSLAPRRDSSTDTQHF.

Notes on this clonotype: A junction end diverges from the germline sequence, so it may reflect a read error. The chain employs TRBV29-1 and TRBJ2-7; tentatively, D is TRBD1 (6 bases). From germline, CDR1 is SQVTM and CDR2 ANQGSEA. This CDR3 spans 12 amino acids. The CDR3 spells CNVTKDSYEQYF. The CDR3 DNA follows: TGCAATGTCACCAAGGACAGCTACGAGCAGTATTTC.

With regard to this clonotype: At one boundary the junction diverges from the germline segment, which might be a read error. V is TRBV4-3 and J is TRBJ2-7, with 12 bases matching TRBD2. CDR1 LGHNA and CDR2 YSLEER come from the germline V gene. CDR3 length: 15 residues. The CDR3 region is CASTPRTSGVYKQYF. As DNA, the CDR3 is TGCGCCAGCACGCCGAGGACTAGCGGGGTCTACAAGCAGTACTTC.

With respect to this clonotype: The junction departs from germline at one end; a sequencing error may be responsible. The chain uses TRBV10-3 and TRBJ2-3; 10 bases map to TRBD2. The germline CDR1 and CDR2 sequences are ENHRY and SYGVKD. The CDR3 is 16 residues long. CDR3 residues: CATSALAGDWTDTQYF. DNA of the CDR3: TGTGCCACCAGTGCCCTAGCGGGAGATTGGACAGATACGCAGTATTTT.

As to this clonotype: With a much larger clone just one base away, this may be a read error. The CDR3 is CASSRTGGSYNEEFF. The CDR3 bases are TGTGCCAGCAGTAGGACAGGGGGTTCCTACAATGAGGAGTTCTTC. V gene TRBV6-5 combines with J gene TRBJ2-1, with 10 nucleotides matching TRBD1. The CDR3 totals 15 residues. CDR1 MNHEY and CDR2 SVGAGI come from the germline V gene.

This clonotype showed up many times. The chain couples TRBV10-3 to TRBJ2-7, with D tentatively TRBD1 (5 bases). CDR3 size: 12 residues. Germline CDR1 is ENHRY and CDR2 is SYGVKD. Trimming cost V 4 bases and J 4 bases, with 8 bases left between them. The CDR3 protein is CAISVQGYEQYF. The DNA for the CDR3 is TGTGCCATCAGTGTTCAGGGTTACGAGCAGTACTTC.

This clonotype was recorded a few times. CDR3 loop: CASSSTGVYGYTF. The CDR3 DNA reads as TGTGCCAGCAGCTCGACAGGGGTCTATGGCTACACCTTC. The chain uses TRBV5-4 and TRBJ1-2; 8 nucleotides match TRBD1. Per the germline V gene, CDR1 is SGHNT and CDR2 is YYREEE (reference sequence). V dropped 3 bases and J dropped 4; count of bases not matched to a gene: 2. The CDR3 has 13 amino acids.